These 12 T cell receptor beta chains originate from one sample sequenced in a study of T cell repertoires in ileal Crohn's disease. Time point of the sample: neoterminal ileum biopsy at postoperative endoscopy, about 6 months after surgery. Measured with immunoSEQ multiplex PCR; TCRdb has only the in-frame clones, and not every one. The sample includes about 62,000 clones, about 89% of them seen just once. The source material was ileal tissue. Every receptor here comes from an adult with Crohn's disease.

The chain carries TRBV10-3 and TRBJ1-2; the match to TRBD1 covers 7 bases. V was clipped by 7 bases and J by 6 bases; unmatched bases: 8. The CDR3 is made up of 13 amino acids. The germline V gene encodes CDR1 ENHRY and CDR2 SYGVKD. CDR3 region: CAITTDRAHGYTF. The DNA for the CDR3 is TGTGCCATCACCACAGACAGGGCCCATGGCTACACCTTC.

The CDR3 here is CASSPGTEYNEQFF. Here the CDR3 DNA reads TGTGCCAGCTCACCCGGGACAGAGTACAATGAGCAGTTCTTC. The rearrangement links TRBV18 to TRBJ2-1, with TRBD1 matching over 7 bases. V was pared by 3 bases and J by 4 bases, with 3 bases of the junction left unmatched. The germline gives CDR1 KGHSH, CDR2 LQKENI. The CDR3 loop spans 14 amino acids.

The CDR3 nucleotides are TGTGCCAGCTCCCTTCAACACGCGCCTGCCGGGGAGCAGTACTTC. Translated, it gives CASSLQHAPAGEQYF. The chain employs TRBV6-1 and TRBJ2-7; no clear D. The CDR3 length is 15 residues. V lost 8 bases and J 7 bases, leaving 24 bases between the germline ends. CDR1 is MNHNS, CDR2 SASEGT, per germline.

The chain links TRBV15 to TRBJ2-3; 12 bases are a match to TRBD2. CDR1 and CDR2 from the germline V gene are LNHNV and YYDKDF (reference sequence). The trim removed 0 bases at V and 4 bases at J, leaving 5 bases unmatched. The CDR3 runs to 17 residues. The CDR3 protein is CATSRDPPSGGADTQYF. CDR3 nucleotide sequence: TGTGCCACCAGCAGAGACCCGCCTAGCGGGGGGGCAGATACGCAGTATTTT.

This clone showed up just a few times. V gene TRBV27 combines with J gene TRBJ1-6; 7 bases line up with TRBD1. The J segment lost 9 bases and the V segment lost 4 bases, leaving 6 bases of the junction unmatched. The germline V gene encodes CDR1 MNHEY and CDR2 SMNVEV (reference sequence). The length of the CDR3 is 14 residues. The CDR3 DNA follows: TGTGCCAGCAGTTCCGGGACAGTTTCTTCACCCCTCCACTTT. This sequence encodes CASSSGTVSSPLHF.

This chain connects TRBV6-9 to TRBJ1-3; D is uncertain. Trimming shortened V by 5 bases and J by 0 bases, and 11 bases separated the two germline ends. Looked up from germline, CDR1 is MNHGY and CDR2 is SVAAGI. The CDR3 has 15 amino acids. CDR3 DNA sequence: TGTGCCAGCAGTGAGAGCATACCCTCTGGAAACACCATATATTTT. This sequence encodes CASSESIPSGNTIYF.

This clone occurred once. The gene calls are TRBV20-1 and TRBJ1-2, with TRBD1 as a possible D gene (6 bases). CDR1 DFQATT and CDR2 SNEGSKA come from the germline V gene (reference sequence). The V end was cut by 6 bases, the J end by 4 bases, with 9 bases between. The CDR3 loop spans 11 amino acids. The CDR3 DNA reads TGCAGTGCCGGGGGGCCCTATGGCTACACCTTC. It translates to CSAGGPYGYTF.

The genes are TRBV27 and TRBJ2-1; TRBD2 matches 10 bases. V lost 3 bases to trimming and J lost 3 bases; unmatched junction nucleotides: 5. The CDR3 covers 16 residues. Germline CDR1 and CDR2: MNHEY and SMNVEV (reference sequence). The CDR3 protein is CASSFRTSGFYNEQFF. As DNA, the CDR3 is TGTGCCAGCAGTTTTAGGACTAGCGGTTTCTACAATGAGCAGTTCTTC.

This rearrangement joins TRBV15 to TRBJ2-1; no reliable D call. The length of the CDR3 is 11 residues. CDR1 and CDR2 from the germline V gene are LNHNV and YYDKDF (reference sequence). Trimming shortened V by 2 bases and J by 8 bases, and 4 bases separated the two germline ends. CDR3 region: CATSRRDEQFF. The DNA of the CDR3 is TGTGCCACCAGCAGACGAGATGAGCAGTTCTTC.

This rearrangement joins TRBV7-2 to TRBJ1-1; D not resolved. The V end lost 2 bases, the J end lost 1 base, and 8 bases lay between the germline ends. There are 14 residues in the CDR3. Germline V gene sequence: CDR1 SGHTA, CDR2 FQGNSA. CDR3 loop: CASSLQASNTEAFF. CDR3 nucleotide sequence: TGTGCCAGCAGCTTACAGGCCTCGAACACTGAAGCTTTCTTT.

The chain employs TRBV5-6 and TRBJ1-6; 10 bases are a match to TRBD1. The CDR3 extends over 16 amino acids. Germline V gene lookup returns CDR1 SGHDT and CDR2 YYEEEE. Losses at the gene ends were 1 base for V and 7 bases for J; bases not matched to a gene: 5. CDR3 sequence (DNA): TGTGCCAGCAGCTTGAATACGGGACAGGGGAATTCACCCCTCCACTTT. This gives the protein CASSLNTGQGNSPLHF. Variable domain in full (rest from reference TRBV5-6 and TRBJ1-6): DAGVTQSPTHLIKTRGQQVTLRCSPKSGHDTVSWYQQALGQGPQFIFQYYEEEERQRGNFPDRFSGHQFPNYSSELNVNALLLGDSALYLCASSLNTGQGNSPLHFGNGTRLTVT.

The chain recombines TRBV9 with TRBJ1-3; 9 nucleotides agree with TRBD1. The CDR3 contains 15 residues. Losses at the gene ends were 4 bases for V and 2 bases for J; bases not matched to a gene: 4. The germline V gene has CDR1 SGDLS and CDR2 YYNGEE. In DNA, the CDR3 is TGTGCCAGCAGCCTAACAGGGGGCACTGGAAACACCATATATTTT. Its translation is CASSLTGGTGNTIYF.